This T cell receptor (beta chain) is from a study of CD8 T cells in Susac syndrome. Sequencing of TCR beta was performed on blood CD8+ and CD4+ T cells. The authors reverse transcribed roughly 0.5 to 1 ug RNA with random hexamers. An immunoSEQ multiplex PCR generated amplified TCR beta CDR3 products spanning 54 Vbeta and 13 Jbeta. In TCRdb, the immunoSEQ multiplex PCR reads were re-called with MiXCR into one record per CDR3 protein. The data contain roughly 130,000 distinct CDR3 sequences, roughly 94% of them singletons. Input material: CD4+ T cells from PBMCs. This receptor was taken from a human donor with multiple sclerosis.

CDR3 in amino acids: CASSGLTGGNSEAFF. The CDR3 DNA reads TGTGCCAGCAGTGGACTGACAGGGGGTAATTCTGAAGCTTTCTTT. The V and J genes are TRBV25-1 and TRBJ1-1; 9 bases fit TRBD1. V lost 4 bases, J lost 6 bases, and 9 bases stayed unmatched. The CDR3 consists of 15 residues. Germline V lookup: CDR1 MGHDK, CDR2 SYGVNS.